A selection of T cell receptor beta chains follows, all from one sample in a study of cytomegalovirus exposure and HLA in healthy donors. Generated by immunoSEQ multiplex PCR, the TCRdb table keeps only in-frame clones and is missing some. The sample records about 68,000 clones, 75% to 90% being singletons. Sequenced input: PBMCs. The origin of the receptors is a human donor in good health. Each CDR3 is given with its conserved first and last residue. Fields, in order: CDR3 protein, J gene, clone size, V gene. Expanded clones get a size class; other rows say once, few or many, or leave the size out.

CASSYQTGPNSPLHF TRBJ1-6 - TRBV6-6
CASSTDRDGTEAFF TRBJ1-1 - TRBV10-1
CASSINTGSPYEQYF TRBJ2-7 - TRBV19
CASSLATNNEQFF TRBJ2-1 - TRBV5-1
CASSPESGGSYEQYF TRBJ2-7 few TRBV18
CASSQHSGTSSYNEQFF TRBJ2-1 once TRBV14
CASGSALAGITDTQYF TRBJ2-3 - TRBV12-5
CASSRGTWTENTEAFF TRBJ1-1 - TRBV5-1
CSAEGMGQGGSYEQYF TRBJ2-7 - TRBV29-1
CASSSMDGTSSSYEQYF - - TRBV5-1
CASSPPTTSTDTQYF TRBJ2-3 once TRBV18
CSVARQTSTDTQYF TRBJ2-3 - TRBV29-1
CAISGGIGSPQHF TRBJ1-5 once TRBV6-6
CASILSSGAKETQYF TRBJ2-5 - TRBV6-6
CASMYLGAPYNEQFF TRBJ2-1 - TRBV19
CASSSLRGGGKGETQYF TRBJ2-5 few TRBV11-2
CASSFGGGYEQYF TRBJ2-7 - TRBV7-3
CASSHGTGSYEQYF TRBJ2-7 - TRBV5-1